What follows is one T cell receptor beta chain and its context. Trimming left V 1 base short and J 0 bases short, with 5 bases between. The CDR3 covers 14 residues. Germline CDR1 SGHDT, CDR2 YYEEEE. The data derive from a study of T cells in Graves' hyperthyroidism and ophthalmopathy. RNA transcripts provided the source from which TCR beta CDR3 regions were amplified. Using the HTBI primer set, a first-round RT-PCR was run on the TCR CDR3. MiXCR was run by TCRdb on the multiplex PCR reads, yielding one entry per CDR3 protein. Of about 500,000 distinct CDR3 sequences in the sample, 15% to 20% are singletons; the top ten hold roughly a sixth. Diagnoses used clinical symptoms, serum thyroxine and TRAb, thyroid ultrasound and orbital computed tomography.

The sample taken for sequencing was blood. V gene TRBV5-6 combines with J gene TRBJ2-1; D not resolved. The origin of this receptor is a woman aged 18-29 years with Graves' ophthalmopathy. This CDR3 reads CASSLYGSYNEQFF. DNA of the CDR3: TGTGCCAGCAGCTTGTATGGCTCCTACAATGAGCAGTTCTTC. The full variable domain, its missing parts supplied by reference TRBV5-6 and TRBJ2-1, is DAGVTQSPTHLIKTRGQQVTLRCSPKSGHDTVSWYQQALGQGPQFIFQYYEEEERQRGNFPDRFSGHQFPNYSSELNVNALLLGDSALYLCASSLYGSYNEQFFGPGTRLTVL.